The T cell receptor beta chain under discussion was sequenced for a study of T cells in Graves' hyperthyroidism and ophthalmopathy (dated by TCRdb to the late 2010s). Background for the entire study: Peripheral blood was collected at initial diagnosis, before any treatment. To identify TCR V-J signatures that set the groups apart, the researchers used a discovery cohort of about a hundred patients, made up of 40 to 45 with Graves' ophthalmopathy and about 59 with stable Graves' hyperthyroidism. An independent validation cohort of under 20 hyperthyroidism patients and roughly 16 patients who later progressed to ophthalmopathy tested prospective prediction of ophthalmopathy. The approximately 95 discovery patients were divided at random into training and test sets in a 7:3 ratio. The study also compared thyroid tissue and blood T-cell repertoires from about six Graves' hyperthyroidism patients. After sampling, hyperthyroidism patients received methimazole starting at 30 mg daily, and ophthalmopathy patients received high-dose intravenous methylprednisolone. The paper reports TCR Vbeta CDR3 sequencing of over 120 peripheral blood samples: 40 to 45 ophthalmopathy, under 80 hyperthyroidism and approximately 17 progressor patients.

CDR1 SSHAT and CDR2 FNYEAQ are derived from the germline V gene (reference sequence). From cysteine to phenylalanine, the CDR3 is 16 amino acids long. Here the CDR3 DNA is all that survives: 48 bases in frame from base 1. This clonotype was seen many times. The target of this receptor is not known. At one of its ends the junction is not consistent with the germline gene, which may arise from a read error. General study outcomes and caveats: Most expanded thyroid clonotypes (frequency above 0.001) were also found in blood, which suggests that blood repertoires may mirror thyroid immune responses. During validation, the model predicted progression to ophthalmopathy a median of approximately 7 months ahead of onset, with approximately 71% sensitivity and roughly 72% specificity. No statistical method was used to fix the sample size in advance, and group allocation was not hidden from the investigators. Ophthalmopathy was separated from stable hyperthyroidism by a 13 V-J signature model, with 85% to 90% sensitivity and about 84% specificity obtained in cross-validation and 80%/75% obtained in testing.

In the ophthalmopathy patients, disease was moderately to severely active, with a Clinical Activity Score of 3 or more, a NOSPECS grade of 4 or more, and a duration of less than 3 months. Exclusion was applied to patients with uncontrolled infections, other autoimmune diseases, pregnancy or lactation. Clinical symptoms, serum thyroxine and TRAb, thyroid ultrasound, and orbital computed tomography formed the basis for the diagnoses. PBMCs were separated from 10 ml of fresh peripheral blood using Ficoll-Paque density gradient centrifugation. Total RNA was extracted using Trizol reagent, and RNA quality was assessed on an Agilent 2100 Bioanalyzer. TCR beta CDR3 regions were amplified from RNA transcripts. The first round of RT-PCR for the TCR CDR3 was performed with the HTBI primer set and the Qiagen OneStep RT-PCR kit. The libraries were constructed in a second round of multiplex PCR and then size-selected and purified. Sequencing of the libraries was done on an Illumina HiSeq2000 using paired-end 100 bp reads. Per the authors' processing: SOAPnuke was used to process the raw data, throwing out any read that contained adapters or uncalled bases, had a mean Phred below 15, or lacked an exact constant-primer or identifier match. COPE v1.2.5 was used to merge high-quality paired reads, and clonotypes were defined as unique nucleotide sequences. MiTCR v1.1 was used to align the clonotypes against IMGT TRBV, TRBD and TRBJ reference segments. Analysis was restricted to V-J combinations with a frequency above 0.0001, which covered roughly 99% of repertoires. A TCS score was defined as the ratio between F50 (clonal expansion) and ExV (chaos), using BLOSUM62-based TCRdist between CDR3 peptides within each V-J. Welch's t-statistics and random forest reduced fewer than 600 V-J features to 13, which were used in a naive Bayes classifier (R e1071). TCRdb handled the public reads itself, with Q25 trimming in fastp and clone calling in MiXCR, and kept productive beta chains. Rows are unified per CDR3 protein, each entry keeping the most common DNA and genes. The V and J calls, along with clone size, are taken from TCRdb and not from the paper's own processing. The table for this sample lists approximately 300,000 distinct CDR3 sequences; about 15% of them were counted only once. The ten largest clones add up to around 57% of the sample.

Specimen: blood. The sequence derives from an older woman with Graves' ophthalmopathy. The sequence is built from TRBV7-7 and TRBJ2-5; TRBD2 is possibly the D segment (6 matching bases). CDR3 region: CASSLNLPGLKETQYF. The DNA sequence is TGTGCTAGCAGCTTGAATCTACCGGGACTTAAAGAGACCCAGTACTTC.